This T cell receptor (beta chain) stems from a study of blood T cell repertoires in COVID-19 (dated by TCRdb to 2020 to 2021). Regarding the complete study: The collaborator samples originated in the United States, Italy and Spain and spanned the acute and convalescent phases of COVID-19. Where HLA class I and class II types were available, the types were taken from metadata supplied by the sample provider, not from assay-based typing. The dataset comprised deeply sampled blood TCRbeta repertoires from subjects exposed to, actively infected with, or recovered from COVID-19. The prospective study material was composed of cDNA or gDNA derived from T cells, B-cell-depleted T cells, or PBMCs. Samples were obtained from the ongoing ImmuneRACE study (first 160 participants) and from some 1,300 subjects provided by 6 global collaborators. The repertoires were released in a freely available public database intended as a resource for research on the immune response to SARS-CoV-2. A de-identified subject ID, COVID-19 status, age in years and sex were almost always included in the sample metadata. On the study overall, not on this receptor specifically: The amount of clinical and demographic metadata varied by source and participant and was provided uncurated.

TCRbeta CDR3 regions were amplified from genomic DNA by means of the immunoSEQ Assay, a bias-controlled multiplex PCR. The source study handled its data this way. Nucleated cell counts per sample were estimated from amplification of reference gene primers within the assay. To quantify the absolute abundance of each unique TCRbeta CDR3 rearrangement, sequence reads were collapsed and filtered. For each sample, productive Simpson clonality was calculated as the square root of Simpson's diversity index across productive rearrangements. What TCRdb holds here is the immuneACCESS table cut down to in-frame rearrangements. Part of the clones is not present; checked against another copy, under half of the missing clones reflect an unresolved V gene, and the others are unexplained. V, J and clone size derive from that table, while D and trimming were established from the DNA sequence. The sample table lists some 300,000 clones, around 88% of them with a count of one. The top ten clonotypes cover under 8% of the sample.

As concerns this clone: The clone's antigen remains unknown. Base qualities were left out, and no much larger clone turns up one base away.

Samples from volunteer blood donors who had recovered from COVID-19 were contributed by a second Seattle source. The collaborating institutions used their own protocols to collect whole blood in K2EDTA tubes. For TCRbeta analysis, collaborators shipped samples in one of three forms: frozen whole blood, isolated PBMCs, or DNA extracted from either of those sample types. There are 10 amino acids in the CDR3, from cysteine to phenylalanine inclusive. Kept here is only the CDR3 DNA, which spans 30 bases and is read in frame from base 1. Trimming removed 4 bases from V and 4 bases from J, leaving 4 bases between the germline ends. As encoded in the germline V gene (reference sequence), CDR1 is GTSNPN while CDR2 is SVGIG.

The TCR sequence derives from a woman aged 25-40 years who had recovered from COVID-19. The sequenced sample was peripheral blood. The V gene is TRBV30 and the J gene is TRBJ1-2, with an unclear D gene assignment. The CDR3 in this case is CAWNGYGYTF. The sequenced DNA is TGTGCCTGGAACGGCTATGGCTACACCTTC.